This TCR beta chain was sequenced for a study of regulatory T cells in long-lasting Graves disease. Germline V gene lookup returns CDR1 SGHAT and CDR2 FQDESV (reference sequence). The CDR3 contains 15 residues. V lost 2 bases and J 3 bases, leaving 13 bases between the germline ends. Time point: newly diagnosed GD, antithyroid drugs for less than 3 months. The authors made the TCR library using RNA they extracted from PBMCs. The diagnosis of Graves' disease used American Thyroid Association guidelines. Library construction for TCR beta used iRepertoire HTBI primers and Arm-PCR of CDR3 regions. TCRdb processed the multiplex PCR reads anew with MiXCR; each CDR3 protein has one entry. This sample has about 620,000 distinct CDR3 sequences, with under 20% found just once. This clonotype occurred many times. The same data also contributed to another study, on T cells in Graves' hyperthyroidism and ophthalmopathy.

This rearrangement joins TRBV11-1 to TRBJ1-1; no clear D. The source was peripheral blood mononuclear cells (PBMCs), collected at new diagnosis, from a patient treated with antithyroid drugs. This TCR was sampled from a woman aged 25-40 years with Graves disease. CDR3 coding DNA: TGTGCCAGCAGCTTACGGCCCCCAATCGACACTGAAGCTTTCTTT. Translating it yields CASSLRPPIDTEAFF. Variable domain in full (rest from reference TRBV11-1 and TRBJ1-1): EAEVAQSPRYKITEKSQAVAFWCDPISGHATLYWYRQILGQGPELLVQFQDESVVDDSQLPKDRFSAERLKGVDSTLKIQPAELGDSAMYLCASSLRPPIDTEAFFGQGTRLTVV.